One and the same sample provided the 2 T cell receptor beta chains below, sequenced in a study of blood T cell repertoires in COVID-19. TCRdb's copy holds only in-frame clones and misses some; the assay was immunoSEQ multiplex PCR. The table lists about 42,000 clones, approximately 90% of them singletons. Sequenced input: peripheral blood. The receptors here all came from a man aged 50 or older with active COVID-19.

As to this clone: Its ends do not fully match the called genes, so a read error is possible. The V and J genes are TRBV30 and TRBJ1-5; maybe TRBD1 (6 bases). This CDR3 contains 12 residues. Germline-derived CDR1 and CDR2 are GTSNPN and SVGIG (reference sequence). The CDR3 DNA reads TGCGGGACAAGGGATAGCAATCAGCCCCAGCATTTT. This sequence encodes CGTRDSNQPQHF.

This rearrangement joins TRBV28 to TRBJ2-7; maybe TRBD1 (5 bases). The CDR3 runs to 14 residues. V was shortened by 7 bases and J by 3 bases, with 16 bases between the two germline ends. Germline V gives CDR1 MDHEN, CDR2 SYDVKM. The CDR3 bases are TGTGCCAGCAAAGACAGTTACCACCTCTACGAGCAGTACTTC. It codes for CASKDSYHLYEQYF.